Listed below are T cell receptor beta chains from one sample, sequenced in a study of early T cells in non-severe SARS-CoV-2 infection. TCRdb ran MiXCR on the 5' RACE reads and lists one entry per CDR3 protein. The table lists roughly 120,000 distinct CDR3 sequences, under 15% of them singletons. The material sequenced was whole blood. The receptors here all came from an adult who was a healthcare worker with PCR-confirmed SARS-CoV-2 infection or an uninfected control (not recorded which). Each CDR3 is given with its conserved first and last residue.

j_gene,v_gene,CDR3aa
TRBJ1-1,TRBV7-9,CASSRGGTEAFF
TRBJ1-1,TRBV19,CASSIVAEAFF
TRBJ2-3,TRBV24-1,CATSDTGTSGTDTQYF
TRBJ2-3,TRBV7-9,CASELNRGTDTQYF
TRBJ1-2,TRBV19,CASSIWDRHNYGYTF
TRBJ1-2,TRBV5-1,CASSFGQGQGYTF
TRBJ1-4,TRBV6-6,CASSLGSGGDGFNEKLLF
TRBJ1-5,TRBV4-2,CASSLTTGGSSNQPQHF
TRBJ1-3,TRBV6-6,CATAEYSSGNTIYF
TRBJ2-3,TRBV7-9,CASSSGQVAGDTQYF
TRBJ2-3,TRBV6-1,CASRGDGDTQYF
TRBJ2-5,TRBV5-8,CASSSRGGQETQYF
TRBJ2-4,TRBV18,CASSRTGTVKNIQYF
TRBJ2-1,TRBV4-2,CASSQTEGASGGSSEQFF
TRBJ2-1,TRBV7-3,CASSLGWRNEQFF
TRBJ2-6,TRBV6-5,CASSYSDRGANVLTF